These T cell receptor beta chains were read from a single sample in a study of yellow fever vaccine responses in identical twins. TCRdb reprocessed the RT-PCR reads via MiXCR and lists one record per CDR3 protein. The sample lists 15,000 to 20,000 distinct CDR3 sequences; around 83% were seen once. Here the sequenced sample was T cells from blood (PBMCs), unsorted or a sorted subset (not recorded which), taken before or after yellow fever vaccination (not recorded which). The source of these receptors is a woman younger than 35 who received the yellow fever vaccine. CDR3s include the opening cysteine and the closing phenylalanine or tryptophan. D genes are given only for firm matches. Size is stated for part of the rows, as once, few or many counts, or as a class when the clone is expanded.

size	V	D	J	DNA	CDR3
-	TRBV5-4	-	TRBJ2-7	TGTGCCAGCAGCTTGAGGGACTTCCCCTACGAGCAGTACTTC	CASSLRDFPYEQYF
-	TRBV11-2	-	TRBJ2-6	TGTGCCAGCAGCGCAAGACTGGGGATCCTCTCTGGGGCCAACGTCCTGACTTTC	CASSARLGILSGANVLTF
-	TRBV24-1	TRBD2	TRBJ2-3	TGTGCCACCAGTGATTTGACTAGCGACACAGATACGCAGTATTTC	CATSDLTSDTDTQYF
-	TRBV5-1	-	TRBJ2-5	TGCGCCAGCAGCTTGACAGGGACTCAAGAGACCCAGTACTTC	CASSLTGTQETQYF
-	TRBV2	TRBD1	TRBJ1-5	TGTGCCAGCAGTTTATTAGGGACAGGGGATAGCAATCAGCCCCAGCATTTT	CASSLLGTGDSNQPQHF
-	TRBV29-1	-	TRBJ2-3	TGCAGCGTGGGGGACACCCACACAGATACGCAGTATTTT	CSVGDTHTDTQYF
-	TRBV20-1	-	TRBJ2-7	TGCAGTGCTAGGGTGACCTACGAGCAGTACTTC	CSARVTYEQYF
-	TRBV11-2	-	TRBJ2-7	TGTGCCAGCAGCCCATGGACTATCGACGAGCAGTACTTC	CASSPWTIDEQYF
-	TRBV9	-	TRBJ1-1	TGTGCCAGCAGCGTCGGGTGGGCCACTGAAGCTTTCTTT	CASSVGWATEAFF
-	TRBV20-1	-	TRBJ2-7	TGCAGTGCTAGCACAGTCAACTCCTACGAGCAGTACTTC	CSASTVNSYEQYF
medium-sized	TRBV9	TRBD2	TRBJ2-7	TGTGCCAGCAGCCTTAGTGGGACTAGCGGTGGCGAGCAGTACTTC	CASSLSGTSGGEQYF
-	TRBV29-1	-	TRBJ1-2	TGCAGCGTTGAATCTCGGGGCGCGGGAGGCTACACCTTC	CSVESRGAGGYTF
-	TRBV11-2	TRBD2	TRBJ2-5	TGTGCCAGCAGCTCCCGGGGAGGGGTGTACCAAGAGACCCAGTACTTC	CASSSRGGVYQETQYF
few	TRBV5-6	-	TRBJ2-7	TGTGCCAGCAGCTTGAGGCAAGCCTACGAGCAGTACTTC	CASSLRQAYEQYF
few	TRBV4-1	TRBD1	TRBJ1-1	TGCGCCAGCAGCCAAGCACCCGGACAGGGCGCTGAAGCTTTCTTT	CASSQAPGQGAEAFF
-	TRBV28	-	TRBJ2-1	TGTGCCAGCAGTTTGAGTGGGGGTGAGCAGTTCTTC	CASSLSGGEQFF
-	TRBV12-3/TRBV12-4	-	TRBJ2-1	TGTGCCAGCTCTGTCGTCCCCGTCTGGTACAATGAGCAGTTCTTC	CASSVVPVWYNEQFF
-	TRBV7-3	-	TRBJ2-4	TGTGCCAGCAGTACATACCCGGGTCCCGAAAACATTCAGTACTTC	CASSTYPGPENIQYF
-	TRBV11-1	TRBD2	TRBJ2-1	TGTGCCAGCAGCTTAGTGAGCGGGAGGGCCTGGAATGAGCAGTTCTTC	CASSLVSGRAWNEQFF
-	TRBV6-2/TRBV6-3	TRBD2	TRBJ2-5	TGTGCCAGCAGTTATGGGCTAGCGGGAGTCCCAGAGACCCAGTACTTC	CASSYGLAGVPETQYF